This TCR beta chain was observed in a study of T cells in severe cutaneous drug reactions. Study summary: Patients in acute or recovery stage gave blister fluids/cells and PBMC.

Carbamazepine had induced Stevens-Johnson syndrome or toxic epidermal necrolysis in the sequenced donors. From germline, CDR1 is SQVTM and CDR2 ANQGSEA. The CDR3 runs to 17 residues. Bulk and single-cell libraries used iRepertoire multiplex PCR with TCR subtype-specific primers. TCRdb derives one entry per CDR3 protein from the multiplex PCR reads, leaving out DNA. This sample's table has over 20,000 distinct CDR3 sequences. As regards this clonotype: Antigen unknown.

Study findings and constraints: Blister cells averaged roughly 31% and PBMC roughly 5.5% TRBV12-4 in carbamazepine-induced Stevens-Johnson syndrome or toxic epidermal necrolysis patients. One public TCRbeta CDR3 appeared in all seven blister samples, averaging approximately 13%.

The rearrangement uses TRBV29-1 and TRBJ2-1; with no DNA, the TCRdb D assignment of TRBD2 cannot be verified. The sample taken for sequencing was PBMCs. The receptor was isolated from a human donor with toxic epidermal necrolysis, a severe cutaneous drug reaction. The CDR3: CSVEDLQGWTSNNEQFF.